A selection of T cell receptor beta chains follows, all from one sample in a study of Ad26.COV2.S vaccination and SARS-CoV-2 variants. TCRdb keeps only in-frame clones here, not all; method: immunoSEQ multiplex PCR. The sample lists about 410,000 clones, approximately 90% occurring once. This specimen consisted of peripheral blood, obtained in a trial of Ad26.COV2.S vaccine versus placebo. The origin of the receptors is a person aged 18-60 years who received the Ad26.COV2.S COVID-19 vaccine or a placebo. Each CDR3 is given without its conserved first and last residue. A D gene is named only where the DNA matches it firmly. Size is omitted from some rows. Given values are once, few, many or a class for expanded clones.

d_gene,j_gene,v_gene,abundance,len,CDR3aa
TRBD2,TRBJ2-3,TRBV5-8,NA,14,ASSPAASGGADTQY
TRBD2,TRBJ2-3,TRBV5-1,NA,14,ASSLASGGRTDTQY
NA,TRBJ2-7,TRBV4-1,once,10,ASSQNNYEQY
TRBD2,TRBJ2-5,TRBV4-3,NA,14,ASSPPGLAAGGTQY
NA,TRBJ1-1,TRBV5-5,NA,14,ASSLRGQGMNTEAF
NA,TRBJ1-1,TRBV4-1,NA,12,ASSQFLAHKGPF
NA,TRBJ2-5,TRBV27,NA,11,ASSPSWEETQY
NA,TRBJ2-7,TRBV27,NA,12,ASSLHTYSYEQY
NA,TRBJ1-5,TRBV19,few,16,ASSTPSRRGRGVQPQH
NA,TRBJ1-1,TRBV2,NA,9,ASREGTEAF
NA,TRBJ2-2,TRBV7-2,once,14,ASSLWNSANTGELF
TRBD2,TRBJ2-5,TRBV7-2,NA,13,ASSLVAGGQETQY
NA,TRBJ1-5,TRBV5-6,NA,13,ASSFWTVPNQPQH
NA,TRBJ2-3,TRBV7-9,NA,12,ASTDAGGTDTQY
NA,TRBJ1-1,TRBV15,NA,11,ATSRDPGNEAF
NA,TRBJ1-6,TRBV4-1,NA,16,ASSLEDSFISYNSPLH
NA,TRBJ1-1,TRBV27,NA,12,ASSLREYYTEAF
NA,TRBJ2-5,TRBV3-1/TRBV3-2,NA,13,ASSRDLGMGETQY
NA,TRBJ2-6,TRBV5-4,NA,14,ASSLAPNSGANVLT
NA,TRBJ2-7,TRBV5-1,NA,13,ASSFILDISYEQY
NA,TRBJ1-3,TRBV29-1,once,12,SVESRASGNTIY
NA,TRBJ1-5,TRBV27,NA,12,ASSLWGSSQPQH
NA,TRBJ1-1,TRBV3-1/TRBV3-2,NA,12,ASSLSPSGTEAF
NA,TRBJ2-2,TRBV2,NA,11,ASGLGMGGELF
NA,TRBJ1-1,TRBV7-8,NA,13,ASSRGGSGAPEAF
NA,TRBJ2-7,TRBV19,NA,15,ASSIGAGTGNNYEQY
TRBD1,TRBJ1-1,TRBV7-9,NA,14,ASSLLGQGANTEAF
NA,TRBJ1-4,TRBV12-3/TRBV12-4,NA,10,ASSLYPEKLF
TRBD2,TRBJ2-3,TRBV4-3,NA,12,ATSSGGPPDTQY
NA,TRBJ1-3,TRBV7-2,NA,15,ASSSANIRGFGNTIY
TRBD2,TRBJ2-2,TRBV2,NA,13,ASSRTSKSPGELF
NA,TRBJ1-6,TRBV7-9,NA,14,ASSPRDGSYNSPLH
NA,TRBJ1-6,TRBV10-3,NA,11,AIRDRLYSPLH
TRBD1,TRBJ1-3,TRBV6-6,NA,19,ASSPTGQGGRGLSSGNTIY
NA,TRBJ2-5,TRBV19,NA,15,ASSIGQRVGRGETQY
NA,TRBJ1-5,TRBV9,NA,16,ASSATKEIRRVDQPQH
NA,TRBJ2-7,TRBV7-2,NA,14,ASSLEGGLGSYEQY
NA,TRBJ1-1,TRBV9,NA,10,ASSVGGTEAF
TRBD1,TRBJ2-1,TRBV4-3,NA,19,ASSPQERPPGQGGFYNEQF
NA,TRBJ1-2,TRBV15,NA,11,ATSRGVAYGYT
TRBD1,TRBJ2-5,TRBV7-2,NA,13,ASSIARTGKETQY
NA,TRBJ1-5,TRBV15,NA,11,ATREDRYQPQH
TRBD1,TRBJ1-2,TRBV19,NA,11,ASSPGTGYGYT
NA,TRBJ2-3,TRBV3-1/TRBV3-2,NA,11,ASSQALADTQY
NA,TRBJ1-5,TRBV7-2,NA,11,ASSQMSNQPQH
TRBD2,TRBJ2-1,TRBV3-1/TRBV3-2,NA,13,ASSPSGGNYNEQF
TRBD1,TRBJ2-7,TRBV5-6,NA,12,ASSPDRVGYEQY
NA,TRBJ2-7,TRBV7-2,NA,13,ASSSSTGPYYEQY
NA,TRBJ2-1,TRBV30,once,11,AWSATQYNEQF
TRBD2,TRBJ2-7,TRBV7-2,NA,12,ASSLLAGDYEQY
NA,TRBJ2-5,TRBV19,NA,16,ASSTWSPGNVESETQY
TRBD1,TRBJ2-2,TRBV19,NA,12,ASRDRGDTGELF
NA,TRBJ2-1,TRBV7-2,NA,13,ASSLGPVGNNEQF
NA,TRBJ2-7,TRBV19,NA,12,ASSWGGGYYEQY
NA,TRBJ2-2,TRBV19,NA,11,ASKWDLTGELF
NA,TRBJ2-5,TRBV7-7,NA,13,ASSLERGGQETQY
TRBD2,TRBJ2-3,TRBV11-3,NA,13,ASSLGGGGTDTQY
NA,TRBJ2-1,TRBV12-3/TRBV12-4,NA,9,ASSYRSEQF
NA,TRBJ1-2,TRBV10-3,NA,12,AISESNFDYGYT